This T cell receptor (beta chain) was captured in a study of blood T cell repertoires in COVID-19 (dated by TCRdb to the early 2020s). At the level of the whole study: Collaborator samples came from the United States, Italy and Spain and covered acute and convalescent phases of COVID-19. Sample metadata almost always included a de-identified subject ID, COVID-19 status, age in years and sex. A freely available public database, intended as a resource for researchers studying the immune response to SARS-CoV-2, is where the repertoires were released. Samples were obtained from the ongoing ImmuneRACE study (first 160 participants) and from 1,254 subjects provided by 6 global collaborators. Where available, HLA class I and class II types were obtained from metadata supplied by the sample provider rather than from assay-based typing. The prospective study material was composed of cDNA or gDNA derived from T cells, B-cell-depleted T cells, or PBMCs. Subjects who had been exposed to COVID-19, were actively infected with it, or had recovered from it provided the deeply sampled blood TCRbeta repertoires that made up the dataset.

At the junction V is shortened by 3 bases and J by 0 bases; bases outside the gene matches: 9. CDR1 SGDLS and CDR2 YYNGEE were looked up in the germline V gene. The cysteine opens and the phenylalanine closes a CDR3 of 16 amino acids. The CDR3 DNA has 48 bases and is translated from base 1. Whole blood was collected in K2EDTA tubes by collaborating institutions according to the institutions' own protocols. For TCRbeta analysis, collaborators shipped samples in one of three forms: frozen whole blood, isolated PBMCs, or DNA extracted from either of those sample types. As for this clone: Its antigen remains unidentified. It has no much larger one-base neighbor in the sample; base qualities were not kept.

TCRbeta CDR3 regions were amplified from genomic DNA by means of the immunoSEQ Assay, a bias-controlled multiplex PCR. The authors' pipeline ran thus. Nucleated cell counts per sample were estimated from amplification of reference gene primers within the assay. To quantify the absolute abundance of each unique TCRbeta CDR3 rearrangement, sequence reads were collapsed and filtered. For each sample, productive Simpson clonality was calculated by taking the square root of Simpson's diversity index across productive rearrangements. In TCRdb, the immuneACCESS table is reduced to in-frame sequences with V and J assigned. These tables do not hold every clone; where another copy was compared, an unresolved V gene accounts for under half, and the others remain unexplained. Clonal size and the V and J genes are those of that table, whereas D and trimming came from the DNA. The sample table lists around 130,000 clones, more than 75% of them with a count of one. Jointly, the top ten make up around 2.1% of the sample.

Points the paper makes about the study in general: The amount of clinical and demographic metadata varied by source and participant and was provided uncurated.

The chain links TRBV9 with TRBJ2-7, and TRBD1 aligns with 7 junction nucleotides. The receptor was isolated from a man between 65 and 85 years old with active COVID-19. Sequenced input: peripheral blood. The CDR3 loop reads CASSDRTGSSSYEQYF. The DNA reads as follows: TGTGCCAGCAGCGATCGGACAGGATCATCCTCCTACGAGCAGTACTTC. The CDR3, completed at both ends by the reference TRBV9 and TRBJ2-7 genes, gives the full variable domain DSGVTQTPKHLITATGQRVTLRCSPRSGDLSVYWYQQSLDQGLQFLIQYYNGEERAKGNILERFSAQQFPDLHSELNLSSLELGDSALYFCASSDRTGSSSYEQYFGPGTRLTVT.